This T cell receptor beta chain appears in the sequencing data of a study of CD8 T cells in ankylosing spondylitis. The study, taken as a whole, reports: Disease-linked clones proved CD8+ and comparatively uncommon in peripheral blood. Reported data indicate significant enrichment of disease-linked clones within matched ankylosing spondylitis synovial fluid. Ankylosing spondylitis blood appeared to carry a characteristic TCR beta motif of eight or nine highly homologous variants. Existing reports had already noted some motif variants in reactive arthritis synovial fluid and blood.

The CDR3 sequence is 15 residues long. Germline CDR1 and CDR2: SGHRS and YFSETQ. The ends were cut back, 7 bases at V and 2 bases at J, with 17 bases in the middle. TCRdb called the 5' RACE reads again in MiXCR, with one record for every CDR3 protein. The sample includes 80,000 to 100,000 distinct CDR3 sequences, about 8.1% of them seen just once. A word on this clonotype: Its specificity is unknown. It may be a read error: a sequence one base away is much more abundant.

The chain is built from TRBV5-1 and TRBJ2-3; D assignment may be TRBD1 or TRBD2 (5 bases each). This TCR was recovered from a male donor with ankylosing spondylitis or in good health (not recorded which). Sample: blood, either unsorted or a sorted T cell fraction (not recorded which). Written as DNA, the CDR3 is TGCGCCAGCGCCGGGGTAGGGGCTGTCACAGATACGCAGTATTTT. The encoded protein is CASAGVGAVTDTQYF. The full variable domain, in which reference TRBV5-1 and TRBJ2-3 provide the parts outside the CDR3, is KAGVTQTPRYLIKTRGQQVTLSCSPISGHRSVSWYQQTPGQGLQFLFEYFSETQRNKGNFPGRFSGRQFSNSRSEMNVSTLELGDSALYLCASAGVGAVTDTQYFGPGTRLTVL.